The present entry profiles one TCR beta chain with its context. The data stem from a study of blood T cell repertoires in COVID-19. The protocol was immunoSEQ multiplex PCR, while the TCRdb copy is restricted to in-frame clones and leaves out a portion. The sample contains about 68,000 clones, approximately 86% of which appear only once. Trimming took off 0 bases at V and 4 bases at J, with 15 bases between the two ends. Germline V gives CDR1 MNHNY, CDR2 SVGAGI (reference sequence). The CDR3 has 16 amino acids. This receptor was identified in a man in his forties or fifties with acute or convalescent COVID-19. The rearrangement links TRBV6-6 to TRBJ1-2, with D maybe TRBD1 (5 bases). The sequenced material came from peripheral blood. The CDR3 DNA follows: TGTGCCAGCAGTTACTCGATTAGTACGGGGGGCTATGGCTACACCTTC. As protein: CASSYSISTGGYGYTF.